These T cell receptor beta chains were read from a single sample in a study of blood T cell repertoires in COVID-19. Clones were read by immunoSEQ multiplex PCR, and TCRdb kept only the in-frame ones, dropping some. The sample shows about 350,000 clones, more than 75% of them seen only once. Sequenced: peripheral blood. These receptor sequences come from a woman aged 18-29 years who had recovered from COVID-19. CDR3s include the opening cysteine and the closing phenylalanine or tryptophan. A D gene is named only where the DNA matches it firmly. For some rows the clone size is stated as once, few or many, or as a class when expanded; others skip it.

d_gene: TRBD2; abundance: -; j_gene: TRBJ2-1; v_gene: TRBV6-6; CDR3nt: TGTGCCAGCAGTTACTCACGCGGGGGGCCCAGGAGGGTGTTCTTC; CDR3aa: CASSYSRGGPRRVFF
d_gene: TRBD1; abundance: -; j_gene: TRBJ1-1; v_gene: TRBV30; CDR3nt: TGTGCCTGGAGTTCCCCCGTCCAGGACAGGGCACGGAGGGCTGAAGCTTTCTTT; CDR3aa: CAWSSPVQDRARRAEAFF
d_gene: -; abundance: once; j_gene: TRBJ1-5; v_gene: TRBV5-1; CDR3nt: TGCGCCAGCAGCTTGGAGCCGGGAAGCTATCAGCCCCAGCATTTT; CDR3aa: CASSLEPGSYQPQHF
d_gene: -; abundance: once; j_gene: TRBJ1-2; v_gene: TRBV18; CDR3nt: TGTGCCAGCTCACAGGCACAGGATGACTATGGCTACACCTTC; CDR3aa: CASSQAQDDYGYTF
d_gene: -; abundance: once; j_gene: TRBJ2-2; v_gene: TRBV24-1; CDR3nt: TGTGCCACCAGTGGAGGAAACACCGGGGAGCTGTTTTTT; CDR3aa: CATSGGNTGELFF
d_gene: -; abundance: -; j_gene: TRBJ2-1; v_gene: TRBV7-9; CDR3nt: TGTGCCAGCAGCTTAAACACCAACTACAATGAGCAGTTCTTC; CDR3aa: CASSLNTNYNEQFF
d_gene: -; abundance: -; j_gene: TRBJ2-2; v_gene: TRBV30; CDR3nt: TGTGCCTGGAGTGTACGGTACACCGGGGAGCTGTTTTTT; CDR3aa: CAWSVRYTGELFF
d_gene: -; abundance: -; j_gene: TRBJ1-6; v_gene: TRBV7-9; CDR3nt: TGTGCCAGCAGCCCCCAGGGAGGCTCTAATAATTCACCCCTCCACTTT; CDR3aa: CASSPQGGSNNSPLHF
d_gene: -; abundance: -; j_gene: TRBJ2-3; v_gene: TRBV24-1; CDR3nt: TGTGCCACCAGTGTGTCGGGAGCAAGCACAGATACGCAGTATTTT; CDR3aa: CATSVSGASTDTQYF
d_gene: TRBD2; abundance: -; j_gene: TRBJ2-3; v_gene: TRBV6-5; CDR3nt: TGTGCCAGCAGTTATCGGGGGGGTAGCACAGATACGCAGTATTTT; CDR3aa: CASSYRGGSTDTQYF
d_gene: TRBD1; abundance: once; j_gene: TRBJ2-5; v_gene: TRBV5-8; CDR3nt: TGTGCCAGCAGCTCACAGGGGGCGTTTGGAGAGACCCAGTACTTC; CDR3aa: CASSSQGAFGETQYF
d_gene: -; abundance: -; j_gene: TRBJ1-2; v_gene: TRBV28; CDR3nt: TGTGCCAGCATCTGGGGCAGGGGCTATGGCTACACCTTC; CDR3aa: CASIWGRGYGYTF
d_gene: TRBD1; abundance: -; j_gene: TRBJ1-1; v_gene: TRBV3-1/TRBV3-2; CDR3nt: TGTGCCAGCAGCCGACAGGGATTTGTCACTGAAGCTTTCTTT; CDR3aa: CASSRQGFVTEAFF
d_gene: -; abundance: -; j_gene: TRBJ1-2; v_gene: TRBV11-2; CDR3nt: TGTGCCAGCAGCCAGGGTGGCAGGCTGAACTATGGCTACACCTTC; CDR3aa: CASSQGGRLNYGYTF
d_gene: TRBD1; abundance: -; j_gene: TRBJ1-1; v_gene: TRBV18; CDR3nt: TGTGCCAGCTCCGGACAGGGAGGGACTGAAGCTTTCTTT; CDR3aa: CASSGQGGTEAFF
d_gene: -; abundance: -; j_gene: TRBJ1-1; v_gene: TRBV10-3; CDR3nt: TGTGCCATCAGTGATCTAACAGGACTGAACACTGAAGCTTTCTTT; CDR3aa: CAISDLTGLNTEAFF
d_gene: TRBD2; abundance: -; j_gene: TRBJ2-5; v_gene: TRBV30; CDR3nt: TGTGCCTGGAGTAAAAGGACGGGGGGTAGAGTAGAGACCCAGTACTTC; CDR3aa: CAWSKRTGGRVETQYF
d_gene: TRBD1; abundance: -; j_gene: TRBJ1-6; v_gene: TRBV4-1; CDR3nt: TGCGCCAGCAGCCAAGAACAGGGGTCATATAATTCACCCCTCCACTTT; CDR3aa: CASSQEQGSYNSPLHF
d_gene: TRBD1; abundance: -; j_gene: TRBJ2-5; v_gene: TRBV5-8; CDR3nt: TGTGCCAGCAGCTTTGGACAGGGTTCTAGGGAGACCCAGTACTTC; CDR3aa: CASSFGQGSRETQYF
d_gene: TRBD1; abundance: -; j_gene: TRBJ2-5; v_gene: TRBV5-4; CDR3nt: TGTGCCAGCAGCCCAGACAGGGGGTCTCGACAAGAGACCCAGTACTTC; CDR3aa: CASSPDRGSRQETQYF
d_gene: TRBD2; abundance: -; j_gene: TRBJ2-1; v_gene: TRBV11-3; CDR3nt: TGTGCCAGCCGCCCCGCGGGGGGTGAGCAGTTCTTC; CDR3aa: CASRPAGGEQFF
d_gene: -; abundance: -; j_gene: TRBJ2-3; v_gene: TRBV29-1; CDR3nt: TGCAGCGTTGCGGGAGATACGCAGTATTTT; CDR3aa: CSVAGDTQYF
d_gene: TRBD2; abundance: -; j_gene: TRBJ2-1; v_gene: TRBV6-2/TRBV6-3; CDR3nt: TGTGCCAGCAGTCGTCCCACGGACAAGTTTTATAGCGGGAAAAAGTTCTTC; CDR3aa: CASSRPTDKFYSGKKFF
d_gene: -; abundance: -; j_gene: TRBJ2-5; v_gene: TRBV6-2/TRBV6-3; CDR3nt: TGTGCCAGCAGTTACGTCAGGAACCAAGAGACCCAGTACTTC; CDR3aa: CASSYVRNQETQYF
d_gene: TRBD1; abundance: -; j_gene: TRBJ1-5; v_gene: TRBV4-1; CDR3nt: TGCGCCAGCAGCTTGACAGGGGTTAATCAGCCCCAGCATTTT; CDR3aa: CASSLTGVNQPQHF
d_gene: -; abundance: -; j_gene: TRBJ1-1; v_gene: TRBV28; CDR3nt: TGTGCCAGCAGTACCCCTGGGTTAGGGGCCACTGAAGCTTTCTTT; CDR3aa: CASSTPGLGATEAFF
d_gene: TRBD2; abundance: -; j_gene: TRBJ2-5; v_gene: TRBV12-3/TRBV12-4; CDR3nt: TGTGCCAGCACCACTACTAGCGCCGAGACCCAGTACTTC; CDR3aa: CASTTTSAETQYF
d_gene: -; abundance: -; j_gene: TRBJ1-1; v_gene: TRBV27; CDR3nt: TGTGCCAGCAGAAGGGGGTTGGAGAACACTGAAGCTTTCTTT; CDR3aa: CASRRGLENTEAFF
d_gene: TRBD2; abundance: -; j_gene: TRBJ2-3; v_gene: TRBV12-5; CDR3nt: TGTGCTAGTGGTTTGACCCCAACTAGCGGGAGATCATATACGCAGTATTTT; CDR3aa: CASGLTPTSGRSYTQYF
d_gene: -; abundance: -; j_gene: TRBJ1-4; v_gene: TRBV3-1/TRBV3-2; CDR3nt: TGTGCCAGCAGCCAAGATTCTCCGGGGGGGGAAAAACTGTTTTTT; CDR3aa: CASSQDSPGGEKLFF
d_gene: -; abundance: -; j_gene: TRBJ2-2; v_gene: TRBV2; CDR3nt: TGTGCCAGCAGTGGGAGAGATACGAACACCGGGGAGCTGTTTTTT; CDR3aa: CASSGRDTNTGELFF
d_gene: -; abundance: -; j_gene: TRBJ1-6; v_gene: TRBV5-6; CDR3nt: TGTGCCAGCAGACCGGGAAACTCACCCCTCCACTTT; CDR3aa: CASRPGNSPLHF
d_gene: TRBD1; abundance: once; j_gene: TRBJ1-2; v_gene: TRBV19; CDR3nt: TGTGCCAGCTCCGGGACAGTGAAATATGGCTACACCTTC; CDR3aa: CASSGTVKYGYTF
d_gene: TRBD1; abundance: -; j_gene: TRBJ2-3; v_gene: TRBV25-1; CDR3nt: TGTGCCAGCACCCCGGGACAGGCGCCTGATACGCAGTATTTT; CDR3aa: CASTPGQAPDTQYF
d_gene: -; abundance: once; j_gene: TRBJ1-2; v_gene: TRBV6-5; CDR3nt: TGTGCCAGCAGTTCGGGGGGCAGGGCTAACTATGGCTACACCTTC; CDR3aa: CASSSGGRANYGYTF
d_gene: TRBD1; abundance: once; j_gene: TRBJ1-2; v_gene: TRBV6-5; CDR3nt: TGTGCCAGCAGTTACAAACAGGGGGCTAGGTATGGCTACACCTTC; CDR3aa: CASSYKQGARYGYTF
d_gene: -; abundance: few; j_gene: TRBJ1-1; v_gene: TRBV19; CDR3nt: TGTGCCAGTAGTATCCACTCCGCGGGCAGGACTGAAGCTTTCTTT; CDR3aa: CASSIHSAGRTEAFF
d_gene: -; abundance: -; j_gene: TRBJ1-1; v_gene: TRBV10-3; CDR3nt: TGTGCCATCAGTGGTCAGGGGAACACTGAAGCTTTCTTT; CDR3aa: CAISGQGNTEAFF
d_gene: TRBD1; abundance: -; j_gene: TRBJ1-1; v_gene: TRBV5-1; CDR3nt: TGCGCCAGCAGGACGGGACAGGGGTTCACTGAAGCTTTCTTT; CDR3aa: CASRTGQGFTEAFF
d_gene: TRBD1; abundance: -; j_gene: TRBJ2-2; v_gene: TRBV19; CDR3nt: TGTGCCAGCGACAGGGGGCTGACGACCGGGGAGCTGTTTTTT; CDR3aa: CASDRGLTTGELFF
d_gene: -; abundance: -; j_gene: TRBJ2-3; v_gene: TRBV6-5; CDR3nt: TGTGCCAGCAGTTACACGGGGGATACGCAGTATTTT; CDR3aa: CASSYTGDTQYF
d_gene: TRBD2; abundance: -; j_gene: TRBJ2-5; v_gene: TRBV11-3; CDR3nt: TGTGCCAGCAGCCCAGTAGCGGGAGGAGAGACCCAGTACTTC; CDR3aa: CASSPVAGGETQYF